Sequencing of this T cell receptor (beta chain) was carried out in a study of blood T cell repertoires in COVID-19. V lost 3 bases, J lost 3 bases, and 14 bases stayed unmatched. This CDR3 is 18 amino acids long. The germline CDR1 and CDR2 sequences are LNHDA and SQIVND (reference sequence). Profiled with immunoSEQ multiplex PCR; TCRdb holds only in-frame clones, not every one. This sample yields 130,000 to 150,000 clones, of which roughly four fifths are seen a single time; 7% to 9% belongs to the top ten. This rearrangement joins TRBV19 to TRBJ1-1; 9 bases match TRBD1. Sequencing was done on a sample of peripheral blood. This TCR came from a human donor with acute or convalescent COVID-19. The donor label of this sample is uncertain. The CDR3, as DNA: TGTGCCAGTAGTATCCTGAGTGGGACAGGGAGGAGTGACACTGAAGCTTTCTTT. Protein product: CASSILSGTGRSDTEAFF.